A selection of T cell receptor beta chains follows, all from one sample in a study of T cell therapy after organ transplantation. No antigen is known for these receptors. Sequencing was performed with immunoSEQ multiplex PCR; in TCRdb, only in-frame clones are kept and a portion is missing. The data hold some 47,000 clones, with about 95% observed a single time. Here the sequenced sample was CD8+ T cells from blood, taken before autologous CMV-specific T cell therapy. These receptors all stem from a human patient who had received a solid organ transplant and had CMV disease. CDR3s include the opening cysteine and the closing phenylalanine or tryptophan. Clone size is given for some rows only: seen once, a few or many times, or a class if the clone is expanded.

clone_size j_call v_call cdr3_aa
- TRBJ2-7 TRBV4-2 CASSQPPGTGGYEQYF
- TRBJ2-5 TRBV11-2 CASSLVGSGETQYF
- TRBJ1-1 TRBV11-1 CASSLGYRGDTEAFF
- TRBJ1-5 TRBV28 CASARGQGLLEPQHF
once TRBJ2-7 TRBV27 CASSLLSGRNEQYF
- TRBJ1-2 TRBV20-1 CSARGRDGYTF
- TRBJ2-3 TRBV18 CASSETGEPTDTQYF
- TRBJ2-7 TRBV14 CASSQMGLPGEQYF
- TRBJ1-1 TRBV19 CASSIYIAGLHTEAFF
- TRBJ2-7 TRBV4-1 CASSQVGTSGYEQYF
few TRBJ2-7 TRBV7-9 CASSLGPRDRGNYEQYF
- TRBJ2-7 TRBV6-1 CASTMGGYEQYF
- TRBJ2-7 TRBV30 CAWSTGPYEQYF
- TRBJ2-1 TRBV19 CASSIKTSVYNEQFF
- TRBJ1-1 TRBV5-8 CASTWTPGTEAFF
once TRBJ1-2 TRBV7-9 CASSPEYYGYTF
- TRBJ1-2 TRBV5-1 CASSLDPFYGYTF
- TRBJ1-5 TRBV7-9 CASSDQGNQPQHF
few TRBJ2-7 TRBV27 CASSRMGGTGVDEQYF
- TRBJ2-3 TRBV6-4 CASSRAGSSDTQYF
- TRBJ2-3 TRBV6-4 CASSRQGSTDTQYF
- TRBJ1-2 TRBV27 CASSFYGSNYGYTF
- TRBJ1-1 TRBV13 CASSSRGTEAFF
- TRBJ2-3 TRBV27 CASSLRTPSTDTQYF
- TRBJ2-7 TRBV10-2 CASSPGLAASYEQYF
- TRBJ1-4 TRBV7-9 CASSRGGTNEKLFF
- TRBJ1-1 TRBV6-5 CASSIGTGFTEAFF
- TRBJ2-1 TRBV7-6 CASSSVNYNEQFF
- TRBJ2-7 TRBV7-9 CASSPHSYEQYF
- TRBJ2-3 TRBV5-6 CASSLGDTLTDTQYF
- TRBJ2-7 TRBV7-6 CASSLAASGRAREQYF
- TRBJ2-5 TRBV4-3 CASSQDFSGGTQETQYF
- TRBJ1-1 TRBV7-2 CASSLGWDTAEAFF
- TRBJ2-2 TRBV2 CASSLSGPSSGELFF
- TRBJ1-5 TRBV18 CASSGGDNQPQHF
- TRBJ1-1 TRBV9 CASSVGGPGQPEAFF
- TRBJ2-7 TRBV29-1 CSAGGADYEQYF
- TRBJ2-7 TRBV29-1 CSVAGPTYEQYF
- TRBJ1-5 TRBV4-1 CASSHRGGGNQPQHF